This T cell receptor beta chain originates from a study of blood T cell repertoires in COVID-19. Sequencing was performed with immunoSEQ multiplex PCR; in TCRdb, only in-frame clones are kept and a portion is missing. This sample has about 260,000 clones; about four fifths occur once, and the top ten carry approximately 10%. The sequenced sample consisted of peripheral blood. The sequence was collected from a woman aged 45 to 65 who had recovered from COVID-19.

CDR3 sequence (DNA): TGCAGCGTTGAGGTGGGCCGTGGTGGCTACACCTTC. Encoded protein: CSVEVGRGGYTF. The V and J genes are TRBV29-1 and TRBJ1-2; no reliable D call. Trimming took off 3 bases at V and 7 bases at J, with 12 bases between the two ends. The CDR3 runs to 12 residues. CDR1 is SQVTM and CDR2 is ANQGSEA in the germline V gene.